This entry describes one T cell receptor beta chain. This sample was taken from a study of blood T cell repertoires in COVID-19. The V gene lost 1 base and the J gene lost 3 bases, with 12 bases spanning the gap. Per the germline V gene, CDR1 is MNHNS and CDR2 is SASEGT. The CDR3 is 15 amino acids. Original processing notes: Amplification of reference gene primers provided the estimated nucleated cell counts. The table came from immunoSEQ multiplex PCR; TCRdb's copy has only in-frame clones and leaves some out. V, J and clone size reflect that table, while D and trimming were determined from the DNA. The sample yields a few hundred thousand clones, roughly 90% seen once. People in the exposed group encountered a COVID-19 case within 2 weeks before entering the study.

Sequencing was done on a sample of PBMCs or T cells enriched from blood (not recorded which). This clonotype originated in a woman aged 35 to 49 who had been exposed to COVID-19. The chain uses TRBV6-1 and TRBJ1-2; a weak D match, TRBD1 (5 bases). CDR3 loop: CASSEGTHGYYGYTF. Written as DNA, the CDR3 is TGTGCCAGCAGTGAAGGGACACATGGTTACTATGGCTACACCTTC.